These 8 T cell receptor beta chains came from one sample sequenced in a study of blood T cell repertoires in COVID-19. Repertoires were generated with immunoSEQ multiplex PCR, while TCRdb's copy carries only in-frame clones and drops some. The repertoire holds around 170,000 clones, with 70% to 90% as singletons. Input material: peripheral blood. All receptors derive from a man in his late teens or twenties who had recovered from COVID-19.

The CDR3 DNA is TGTGCCAGCAGGGAAGGGAGGGCGGAATCACCCCTCCACTTT. It yields the protein CASREGRAESPLHF. V gene TRBV9 combines with J gene TRBJ1-6; D is ambiguous. This CDR3 is 14 amino acids long. The germline CDR1 and CDR2 sequences are SGDLS and YYNGEE. V was cut by 5 bases and J by 10 bases, with 16 bases left in between.

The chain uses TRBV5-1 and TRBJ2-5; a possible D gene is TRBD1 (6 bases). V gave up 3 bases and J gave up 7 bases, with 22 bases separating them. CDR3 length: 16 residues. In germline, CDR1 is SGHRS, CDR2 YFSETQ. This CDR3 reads CASSWTTGSTSRTQYF. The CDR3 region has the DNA TGCGCCAGCAGCTGGACCACAGGGAGTACAAGTCGGACCCAGTACTTC. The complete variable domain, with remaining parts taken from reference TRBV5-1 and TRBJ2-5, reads KAGVTQTPRYLIKTRGQQVTLSCSPISGHRSVSWYQQTPGQGLQFLFEYFSETQRNKGNFPGRFSGRQFSNSRSEMNVSTLELGDSALYLCASSWTTGSTSRTQYFGPGTRLLVL.

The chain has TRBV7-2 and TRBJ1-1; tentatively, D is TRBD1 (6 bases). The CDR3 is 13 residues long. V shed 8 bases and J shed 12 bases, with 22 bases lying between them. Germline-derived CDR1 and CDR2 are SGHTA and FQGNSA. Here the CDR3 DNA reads TGTGCCAGCTCTGCCACAAGGGGGGGGGTTTCTTTCTTT. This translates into CASSATRGGVSFF.

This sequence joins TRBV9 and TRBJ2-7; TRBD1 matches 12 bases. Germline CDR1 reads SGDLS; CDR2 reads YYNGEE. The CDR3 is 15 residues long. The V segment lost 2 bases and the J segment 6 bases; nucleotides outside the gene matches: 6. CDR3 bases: TGTGCCAGCAGCGTCTCGGGACAGGGGGCCGGCGAGCAGTACTTC. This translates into CASSVSGQGAGEQYF.

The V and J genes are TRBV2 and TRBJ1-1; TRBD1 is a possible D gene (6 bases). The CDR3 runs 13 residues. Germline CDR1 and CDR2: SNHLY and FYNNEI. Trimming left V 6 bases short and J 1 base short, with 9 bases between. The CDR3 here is CASRIQGNTEAFF. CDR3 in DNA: TGTGCCAGCAGGATACAGGGGAACACTGAAGCTTTCTTT.

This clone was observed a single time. The CDR3 bases are TGTGCCAGCAGGGGACAGGCCTTCTTTACAGATACGCAGTATTTT. Residues: CASRGQAFFTDTQYF. This chain links TRBV28 with TRBJ2-3; the match to TRBD1 covers 8 bases. Per germline, CDR1 MDHEN and CDR2 SYDVKM. V was pared by 6 bases and J by 3 bases, with 8 bases of the junction left unmatched. This CDR3 comprises 15 residues.

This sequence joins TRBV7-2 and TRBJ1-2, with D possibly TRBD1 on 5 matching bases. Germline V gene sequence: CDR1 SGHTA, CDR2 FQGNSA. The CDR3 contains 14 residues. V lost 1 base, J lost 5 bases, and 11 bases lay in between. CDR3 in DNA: TGTGCCAGCAGCTTAGGGACAAACCTATATGGCTACACCTTC. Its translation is CASSLGTNLYGYTF.

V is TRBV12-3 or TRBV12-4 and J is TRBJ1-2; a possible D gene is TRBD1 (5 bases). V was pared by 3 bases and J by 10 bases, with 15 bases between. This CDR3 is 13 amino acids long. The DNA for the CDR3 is TGTGCCAGCAGTTTCGAGCAGGGTAGGGCCTACACCTTC. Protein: CASSFEQGRAYTF.